The 17 T cell receptor beta chains presented below share a single source sample, sequenced in a study of cytomegalovirus exposure and HLA in healthy donors. It was with 60 Vbeta and 13 Jbeta primers that the PCR ran. Here immunoSEQ multiplex PCR was the method, and the copy in TCRdb shows in-frame clones only, minus some. The sample lists some 150,000 clones, roughly 60% occurring once. The sequencing input was PBMCs. These receptors originate from a man aged 40-49 years in good health and CMV-seronegative.

The chain employs TRBV5-1 and TRBJ2-3; weak D call: TRBD1 (6 bases). Between the trimmed V and J ends, which lost 4 bases and 0 bases, there was a span of 15 bases. The CDR3 spans 16 residues. Germline V gene sequence: CDR1 SGHRS, CDR2 YFSETQ. The CDR3 DNA sequence: TGCGCCAGCAGCCGCCCCGGGACATTTAGCACAGATACGCAGTATTTT. Residues: CASSRPGTFSTDTQYF.

The CDR3 spells CAWSTSGTGELFF. CDR3 coding DNA: TGTGCCTGGAGTACTTCGGGAACCGGGGAGCTGTTTTTT. The gene calls are TRBV30 and TRBJ2-2; perhaps TRBD2 as D (5 bases). The CDR3 runs 13 residues. Looked up from germline, CDR1 is GTSNPN and CDR2 is SVGIG (reference sequence). Deletions cut 2 bases from V and 5 bases from J, with 9 bases between.

The chain combines TRBV7-9 with TRBJ2-7; TRBD2 matches at 10 bases. The CDR3 contains 15 residues. V was pared by 6 bases and J by 2 bases, with 7 bases of the junction left unmatched. Germline V gives CDR1 SEHNR, CDR2 FQNEAQ (reference sequence). The chain's CDR3 is CASRPGLAFTYEQYF. DNA of the CDR3: TGTGCCAGCAGACCGGGACTAGCGTTTACCTACGAGCAGTACTTC.

V usage is TRBV19 and J usage is TRBJ2-1, with D perhaps matching TRBD1 (5 bases). V lost 3 bases and J lost 3, with 12 bases in between. This CDR3 region has 15 residues. Germline V gene sequence: CDR1 LNHDA, CDR2 SQIVND (reference sequence). The CDR3 here is CASSIGQGGYNEQFF. DNA for the CDR3: TGTGCCAGTAGTATCGGGCAGGGCGGCTACAATGAGCAGTTCTTC. Variable domain in full (rest from reference TRBV19 and TRBJ2-1): DGGITQSPKYLFRKEGQNVTLSCEQNLNHDAMYWYRQDPGQGLRLIYYSQIVNDFQKGDIAEGYSVSREKKESFPLTVTSAQKNPTAFYLCASSIGQGGYNEQFFGPGTRLTVL.

The chain uses TRBV5-1 and TRBJ2-3, with 7 nucleotides matching TRBD1. Germline-derived CDR1 and CDR2 are SGHRS and YFSETQ. CDR3 size: 15 residues. The J segment lost 3 bases and the V segment lost 0 bases, leaving 4 bases of the junction unmatched. The CDR3 loop is CASSLEGARTDTQYF. The CDR3 DNA reads TGCGCCAGCAGCTTGGAGGGGGCGCGGACAGATACGCAGTATTTT.

The gene calls are TRBV6-7 and TRBJ2-7, with 14 bases lining up with TRBD2. TRBV6-7 is treated as an ORF (open reading frame) with a function not yet certain. The CDR3 is 13 residues long. Losses at the gene ends were 5 bases for V and 9 bases for J; bases not matched to a gene: 3. The CDR3 loop is CASSLGLAGGQYF. Written as DNA, the CDR3 is TGTGCCAGCAGTCTCGGACTAGCGGGAGGGCAGTACTTC.

This chain links TRBV28 with TRBJ2-7, with 7 bases matching TRBD1. This CDR3 spans 15 amino acids. After removal of 1 base from V and 5 bases from J, the junction contained 8 bases not matched to a gene. Germline-derived CDR1 and CDR2 are MDHEN and SYDVKM. CDR3 nucleotides: TGTGCCAGCAGTTTATTTTATACAGGGGTTAACGAGCAGTACTTC. Translated, it gives CASSLFYTGVNEQYF.

In its sample, this clone was seen once. The CDR3 nucleotides read TGCAGTGCTACAGCGGAAAATACGCAGTATTTT. Encoded protein: CSATAENTQYF. J is TRBJ2-3 and V is TRBV20-1; D might be TRBD2 (5 bases). Germline-derived CDR1 and CDR2 are DFQATT and SNEGSKA (reference sequence). The CDR3 consists of 11 residues. V gave up 4 bases and J gave up 7 bases, with 9 bases separating them.

This chain links TRBV21-1 with TRBJ1-1; the D call TRBD1 from the table was never checked on the DNA. TRBV21-1 is classified as a pseudogene. CDR3 length: 15 residues. For the CDR3, the DNA is TGTGCCAGCAGCTTAAGCTCAGGGAAAGACACTGAAGCTTTCTTT. This encodes CASSLSSGKDTEAFF.

This clone has more than one count but fewer than ten. The V and J genes are TRBV4-1 and TRBJ2-7; D is ambiguous. Germline values: CDR1 MGHRA, CDR2 YSYEKL. Trimming took off 0 bases at V and 4 bases at J, with 10 bases between the two ends. This CDR3 region has 14 residues. This CDR3 is CASSQDPGTYEQYF. The CDR3, as DNA: TGCGCCAGCAGCCAAGATCCAGGAACTTACGAGCAGTACTTC.

The CDR3 DNA reads as TGCGCCAGCAGCTGGACAGCCGCCTCCTACGAGCAGTACTTC. This translates into CASSWTAASYEQYF. The chain has TRBV5-1 and TRBJ2-7; possibly TRBD1 for D (6 bases). The V end was cut by 3 bases, the J end by 0 bases, with 10 bases between. CDR1 and CDR2 from the germline V gene are SGHRS and YFSETQ. The CDR3 is made up of 14 amino acids.

The genes are TRBV6-1 and TRBJ1-2, with 7 nucleotides matching TRBD1. The CDR3 length is 13 residues. V trimming: 1 base; J trimming: 7 bases; junction bases outside the gene matches: 3. CDR1 and CDR2 from the germline V gene are MNHNS and SASEGT. The CDR3 sequence: CASSEGQGPGYTF. CDR3 DNA sequence: TGTGCCAGCAGTGAAGGACAGGGACCTGGCTACACCTTC.

The rearrangement links TRBV11-3 to TRBJ1-3, with D possibly matching TRBD1 (6 bases). V gave up 6 bases and J gave up 3 bases, with 15 bases separating them. Germline CDR1 reads SGHNT; CDR2 reads YENEEA. This CDR3 comprises 15 residues. The CDR3 DNA reads as TGTGCCAGCAGTCAAAGGGGGGGTCGTGGAAACACCATATATTTT. Its protein product is CASSQRGGRGNTIYF.

The chain is built from TRBV28 and TRBJ1-1, with 7 bases that match TRBD1. This CDR3 has 15 amino acids. CDR1 and CDR2 (germline): MDHEN, SYDVKM. V lost 3 bases, J lost 2 bases, and 6 bases stayed unmatched. The CDR3 coding sequence is TGTGCCAGCAGTTTGTACGACAGGGTTAACACTGAAGCTTTCTTT. Protein: CASSLYDRVNTEAFF.

The genes are TRBV11-2 and TRBJ2-1; D unclear. V shed 0 bases and J shed 8 bases, with 11 bases lying between them. The CDR3 spans 14 residues. Germline CDR1 SGHAT, CDR2 FQNNGV. The CDR3 nucleotides are TGTGCCAGCAGCTTAGATCATCGGTCGGATGAGCAGTTCTTC. Translating gives CASSLDHRSDEQFF.

This chain joins TRBV2 and TRBJ1-3; D is unresolved. Germline V gene lookup returns CDR1 SNHLY and CDR2 FYNNEI. This CDR3 spans 17 amino acids. V was pared by 5 bases and J by 0 bases, with 17 bases between. The CDR3 DNA reads TGTGCCAGCAGTCCCTTATCGTACGCCAGCTCTGGAAACACCATATATTTT. Translating it yields CASSPLSYASSGNTIYF.

This chain links TRBV6-5 with TRBJ1-2; 8 nucleotides align to TRBD1. V shed 7 bases and J 5 bases; nucleotides not matched to a gene: 9. The germline CDR1 and CDR2 sequences are MNHEY and SVGAGI. The length of the CDR3 is 14 residues. In DNA, the CDR3 is TGTGCCAGCACACAGGACAGGGTTGGGTATGGCTACACCTTC. Amino acids: CASTQDRVGYGYTF.